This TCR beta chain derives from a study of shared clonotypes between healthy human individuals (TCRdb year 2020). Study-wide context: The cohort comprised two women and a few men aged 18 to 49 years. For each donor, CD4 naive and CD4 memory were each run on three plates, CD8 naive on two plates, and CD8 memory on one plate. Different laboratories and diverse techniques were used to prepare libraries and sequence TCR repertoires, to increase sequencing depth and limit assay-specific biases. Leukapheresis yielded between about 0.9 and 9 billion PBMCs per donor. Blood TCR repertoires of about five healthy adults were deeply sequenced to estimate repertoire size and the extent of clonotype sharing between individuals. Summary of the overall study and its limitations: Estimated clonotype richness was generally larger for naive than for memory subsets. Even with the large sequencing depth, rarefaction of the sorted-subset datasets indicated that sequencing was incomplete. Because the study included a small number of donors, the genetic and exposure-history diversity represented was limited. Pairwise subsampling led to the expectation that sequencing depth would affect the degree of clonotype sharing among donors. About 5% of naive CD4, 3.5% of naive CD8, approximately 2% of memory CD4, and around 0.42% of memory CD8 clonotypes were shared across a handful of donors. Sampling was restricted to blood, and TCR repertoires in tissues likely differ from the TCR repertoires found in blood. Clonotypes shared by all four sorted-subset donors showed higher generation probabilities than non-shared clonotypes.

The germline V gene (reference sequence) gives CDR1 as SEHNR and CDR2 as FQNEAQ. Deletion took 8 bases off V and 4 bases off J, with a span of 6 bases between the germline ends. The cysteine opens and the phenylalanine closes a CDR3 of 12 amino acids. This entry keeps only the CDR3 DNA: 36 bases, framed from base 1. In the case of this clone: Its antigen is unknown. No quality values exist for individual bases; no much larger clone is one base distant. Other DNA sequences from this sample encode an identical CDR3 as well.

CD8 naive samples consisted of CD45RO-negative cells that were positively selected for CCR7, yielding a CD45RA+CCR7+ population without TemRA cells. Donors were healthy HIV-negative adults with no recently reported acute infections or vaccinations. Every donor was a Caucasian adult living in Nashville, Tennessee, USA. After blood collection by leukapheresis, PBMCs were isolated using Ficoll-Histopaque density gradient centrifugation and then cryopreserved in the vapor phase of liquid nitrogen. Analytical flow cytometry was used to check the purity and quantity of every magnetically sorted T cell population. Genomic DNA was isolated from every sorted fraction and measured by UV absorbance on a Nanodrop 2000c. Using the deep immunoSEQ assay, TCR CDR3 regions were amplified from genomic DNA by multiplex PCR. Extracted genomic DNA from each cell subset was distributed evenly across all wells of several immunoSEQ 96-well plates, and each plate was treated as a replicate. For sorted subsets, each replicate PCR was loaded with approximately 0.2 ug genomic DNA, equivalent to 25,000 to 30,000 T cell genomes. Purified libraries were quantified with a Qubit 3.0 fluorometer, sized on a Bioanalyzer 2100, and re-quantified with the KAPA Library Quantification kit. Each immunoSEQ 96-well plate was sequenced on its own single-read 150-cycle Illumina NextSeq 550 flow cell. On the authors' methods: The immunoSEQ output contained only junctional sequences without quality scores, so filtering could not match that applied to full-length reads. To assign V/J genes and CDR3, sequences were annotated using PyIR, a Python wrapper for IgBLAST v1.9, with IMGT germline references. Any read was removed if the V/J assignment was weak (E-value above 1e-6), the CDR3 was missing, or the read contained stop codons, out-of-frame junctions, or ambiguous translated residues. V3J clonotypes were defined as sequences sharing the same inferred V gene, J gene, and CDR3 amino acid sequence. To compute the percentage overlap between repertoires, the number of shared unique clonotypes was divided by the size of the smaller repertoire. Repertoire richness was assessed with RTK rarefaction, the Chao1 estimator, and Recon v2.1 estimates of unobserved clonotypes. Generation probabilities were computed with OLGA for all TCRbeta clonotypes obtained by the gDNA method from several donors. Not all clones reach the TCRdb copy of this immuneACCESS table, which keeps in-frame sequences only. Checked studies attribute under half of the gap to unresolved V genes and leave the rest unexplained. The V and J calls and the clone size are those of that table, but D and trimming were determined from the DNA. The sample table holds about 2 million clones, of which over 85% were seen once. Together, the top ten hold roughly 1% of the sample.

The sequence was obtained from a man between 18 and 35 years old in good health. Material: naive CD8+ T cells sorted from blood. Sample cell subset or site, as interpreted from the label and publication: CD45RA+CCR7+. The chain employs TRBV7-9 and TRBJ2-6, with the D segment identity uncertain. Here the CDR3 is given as CASSAGANVLTF. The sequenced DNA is TGTGCCAGCTCAGCAGGGGCCAACGTCCTGACTTTC.